These 20 T cell receptor beta chains were sequenced from one sample in a study of OX40 agonist ivuxolimab in advanced cancers. Sequencing used immunoSEQ multiplex PCR; TCRdb keeps in-frame clones, though not all of them. The sample shows 40,000 to 60,000 clones, roughly 80% of them seen only once. The sequenced sample was CD4+ or CD8+ T cells sorted from blood, obtained in a trial of the OX40 agonist ivuxolimab. The origin of the receptors is an adult with an advanced solid tumor such as melanoma, head and neck, liver or kidney cancer.

The V gene is TRBV19, the J gene TRBJ2-5; D might be TRBD2 (6 bases). CDR1 is LNHDA, CDR2 SQIVND, per germline (reference sequence). The CDR3 is made up of 16 amino acids. V lost 5 bases, J lost 0 bases, and 16 bases lay in between. The CDR3 here is CASSFGTLNNQETQYF. The CDR3 DNA follows: TGTGCCAGTAGTTTCGGGACTCTGAACAACCAAGAGACCCAGTACTTC.

The chain links TRBV11-2 to TRBJ1-4, with a tentative D call TRBD1 (5 bases). V lost 3 bases to trimming and J lost 7 bases, with 12 bases between them. The CDR3 contains 14 residues. CDR1 is SGHAT and CDR2 is FQNNGV in the germline V gene. The CDR3 here is CASSFPGLTEKLFF. As DNA, the CDR3 is TGTGCCAGCAGCTTCCCGGGACTCACTGAAAAACTGTTTTTT.

This rearrangement joins TRBV12-1 to TRBJ2-7; TRBD1 was called by the table and not checked on the DNA. TRBV12-1 is a pseudogene. CDR3 size: 15 residues. The CDR3 bases are TGTGCCAGCAGCCCCCTCCTCGGACAAGACTACGAGCAGTACTTC. It specifies CASSPLLGQDYEQYF.

This sequence joins TRBV15 and TRBJ1-4; TRBD1 agrees at 7 bases. Germline V CDR1 and CDR2: LNHNV, YYDKDF (reference sequence). This CDR3 has 15 amino acids. Trimming at V came to 5 bases and at J to 8 bases, leaving 11 bases not matched to a gene. CDR3 sequence: CATSSVAGGGEKLFF. The CDR3, as DNA: TGTGCCACCAGCTCCGTCGCAGGGGGTGGCGAAAAACTGTTTTTT. Supplemented by reference TRBV15 and TRBJ1-4, the full variable domain reads DAMVIQNPRYQVTQFGKPVTLSCSQTLNHNVMYWYQQKSSQAPKLLFHYYDKDFNNEADTPDNFQSRRPNTSFCFLDIRSPGLGDTAMYLCATSSVAGGGEKLFFGSGTQLSVL.

The genes are TRBV19 and TRBJ2-2, with D unresolved. This CDR3 is built from 12 residues. Trimming pared 6 bases from V and 5 bases from J, leaving 7 bases between. Germline assignment: CDR1 LNHDA and CDR2 SQIVND (reference sequence). CDR3 sequence: CASRRNTGELFF. CDR3 DNA sequence: TGTGCCAGTAGAAGGAATACCGGGGAGCTGTTTTTT.

In its sample, this clone was seen a few times. V and J are TRBV19 and TRBJ1-5; no clear D. Germline V gene sequence: CDR1 LNHDA, CDR2 SQIVND (reference sequence). V was shortened by 8 bases and J by 5 bases, with 10 bases between the two germline ends. The CDR3 runs 12 residues. The CDR3: CASSNHDQPQHF. The CDR3 DNA reads as TGTGCCAGTTCAAACCACGATCAGCCCCAGCATTTT.

The J gene is TRBJ1-5, the V gene TRBV5-5; D is unresolved. V lost 0 bases to trimming and J lost 0 bases, with 10 bases between them. CDR1 is SGHKS and CDR2 is YYEKEE in the germline V gene (reference sequence). The CDR3 sequence is 16 residues long. The CDR3 spells CASSLGAGDSNQPQHF. CDR3 DNA: TGTGCCAGCAGCTTGGGGGCAGGTGATAGCAATCAGCCCCAGCATTTT.

This chain links TRBV7-3 with TRBJ2-3; D is possibly TRBD2 (7 bases). V gave up 5 bases and J gave up 3 bases, with 18 bases separating them. The germline V gene encodes CDR1 SGHTA and CDR2 FQGTGA. This CDR3 spans 16 amino acids. This chain's CDR3 is CASSPASGRGTDTQYF. DNA for the CDR3: TGTGCCAGCAGCCCCGCCTCGGGGAGGGGGACAGATACGCAGTATTTT.

V gene TRBV7-6 combines with J gene TRBJ2-5, with D perhaps matching TRBD1 (6 bases). Trimming cost V 4 bases and J 2 bases, with 11 bases left between them. Germline V lookup: CDR1 SGHVS, CDR2 FNYEAQ. This CDR3 comprises 14 residues. The chain's CDR3 is CASSSPGQQETQYF. In nucleotides, the CDR3 is TGTGCCAGCAGCTCCCCGGGACAACAAGAGACCCAGTACTTC.

The V call is TRBV18, the J call TRBJ1-1, with D possibly being TRBD1 (5 bases). The CDR3 extends over 16 amino acids. V was cut by 3 bases and J by 3 bases, with 17 bases left in between. Germline-derived CDR1 and CDR2 are KGHSH and LQKENI. The CDR3 reads CASSPVAGRVDTEAFF. Here the CDR3 DNA reads TGTGCCAGCTCACCGGTGGCAGGGAGGGTGGACACTGAAGCTTTCTTT. The full variable domain, with the rest looked up from reference TRBV18 and TRBJ1-1, is NAGVMQNPRHLVRRRGQEARLRCSPMKGHSHVYWYRQLPEEGLKFMVYLQKENIIDESGMPKERFSAEFPKEGPSILRIQQVVRGDSAAYFCASSPVAGRVDTEAFFGQGTRLTVV.

J is TRBJ1-5 and V is TRBV29-1, with 8 bases that match TRBD1. CDR1 and CDR2 (germline): SQVTM, ANQGSEA. V was clipped by 7 bases and J by 3 bases; unmatched bases: 8. There are 14 residues in the CDR3. The CDR3 nucleotides are TGCAGCGCCGTGACAGGGGAATTCAATCAGCCCCAGCATTTT. As protein: CSAVTGEFNQPQHF.

The chain carries TRBV4-2 and TRBJ2-5; D is possibly TRBD2 (7 bases). V dropped 4 bases and J dropped 1 base, with 19 bases sitting between them. The CDR3 runs 17 residues. Germline values: CDR1 LGHNA, CDR2 YNFKEQ. CDR3 DNA: TGTGCCAGCAGCCGCCCAAGTAGGGGGGGGGTCCAAGAGACCCAGTACTTC. Translation gives CASSRPSRGGVQETQYF.

This clone came up once. The J gene is TRBJ2-7, the V gene TRBV6-1, with unresolved D. The V and J ends lost 2 bases and 7 bases respectively, with 9 bases between them. Per the germline V gene, CDR1 is MNHNS and CDR2 is SASEGT. This CDR3 contains 12 residues. The CDR3 here is CASSEPRREQYF. The CDR3, as DNA: TGTGCCAGCAGTGAACCGAGGCGGGAGCAGTACTTC.

The sample holds one count of this clone. The chain uses TRBV6-1 and TRBJ2-2; TRBD2 is a possible D gene (5 bases). The germline V and J ends were trimmed by 4 bases and 4 bases, with 19 bases remaining between them. CDR3 length equals 17 residues. Germline V gene data show CDR1 as MNHNS and CDR2 as SASEGT. In DNA, the CDR3 is TGTGCCAGCAGTGCCCCTTTTCCAACTAGGGTCACCGGGGAGCTGTTTTTT. This codes for CASSAPFPTRVTGELFF.

The chain is built from TRBV6-6 and TRBJ1-5; D is possibly TRBD1 (5 bases). Trimming took 4 bases from V and 7 from J, leaving 11 bases between them. Germline V gives CDR1 MNHNY, CDR2 SVGAGI (reference sequence). This CDR3 comprises 13 residues. For the CDR3, the DNA is TGTGCCAGCAGTTTCGGGGGTGGGCAGCCCCAGCATTTT. It yields the protein CASSFGGGQPQHF.

J is TRBJ1-5 and V is TRBV6-1, with 7 bases identical to TRBD1. The germline V gene has CDR1 MNHNS and CDR2 SASEGT. The J segment lost 5 bases and the V segment lost 2 bases, leaving 6 bases of the junction unmatched. CDR3 length equals 15 residues. The CDR3 nucleotides are TGTGCCAGCAGTGAATCGGCAGGGGGATATCAGCCCCAGCATTTT. It is translated as CASSESAGGYQPQHF.

The genes are TRBV25-1 and TRBJ2-5, with 9 positions matching TRBD1. The V gene end was trimmed by 5 bases and the J gene end by 5 bases; junction bases not matched to a gene: 9. The CDR3 is 15 residues long. The V gene's germline CDR1 is MGHDK and CDR2 SYGVNS. The CDR3 region has the DNA TGTGCCAGCAGTCCCCCCGGGACAGGGTTGGAGACCCAGTACTTC. Protein sequence: CASSPPGTGLETQYF.

The chain is built from TRBV6-5 and TRBJ1-3; D not resolved. The CDR3 length is 12 residues. Germline V gene lookup returns CDR1 MNHEY and CDR2 SVGAGI. Trimming took off 6 bases at V and 1 base at J, with 4 bases between the two ends. The CDR3: CASRESGNTIYF. The CDR3 DNA follows: TGTGCCAGCAGAGAATCTGGAAACACCATATATTTT.

J is TRBJ1-2 and V is TRBV29-1; D is undetermined. Germline-derived CDR1 and CDR2 are SQVTM and ANQGSEA. Trimming cost V 6 bases and J 8 bases, with 19 bases left between them. The CDR3 has 13 residues. In DNA form, the CDR3 reads TGCAGCGTAGGAACAGACCTACTTGGGGGCTACACCTTC. Translating it yields CSVGTDLLGGYTF.

The chain employs TRBV18 and TRBJ1-3; tentatively, D is TRBD1 (5 bases). V lost 0 bases and J 0 bases, leaving 9 bases between the germline ends. Germline assignment: CDR1 KGHSH and CDR2 LQKENI. This CDR3 contains 16 residues. This chain's CDR3 is CASSPPGVASGNTIYF. Here the CDR3 DNA reads TGTGCCAGCTCACCACCGGGGGTGGCCTCTGGAAACACCATATATTTT. The variable domain in full, with the rest retrieved from reference TRBV18 and TRBJ1-3, is NAGVMQNPRHLVRRRGQEARLRCSPMKGHSHVYWYRQLPEEGLKFMVYLQKENIIDESGMPKERFSAEFPKEGPSILRIQQVVRGDSAAYFCASSPPGVASGNTIYFGEGSWLTVV.